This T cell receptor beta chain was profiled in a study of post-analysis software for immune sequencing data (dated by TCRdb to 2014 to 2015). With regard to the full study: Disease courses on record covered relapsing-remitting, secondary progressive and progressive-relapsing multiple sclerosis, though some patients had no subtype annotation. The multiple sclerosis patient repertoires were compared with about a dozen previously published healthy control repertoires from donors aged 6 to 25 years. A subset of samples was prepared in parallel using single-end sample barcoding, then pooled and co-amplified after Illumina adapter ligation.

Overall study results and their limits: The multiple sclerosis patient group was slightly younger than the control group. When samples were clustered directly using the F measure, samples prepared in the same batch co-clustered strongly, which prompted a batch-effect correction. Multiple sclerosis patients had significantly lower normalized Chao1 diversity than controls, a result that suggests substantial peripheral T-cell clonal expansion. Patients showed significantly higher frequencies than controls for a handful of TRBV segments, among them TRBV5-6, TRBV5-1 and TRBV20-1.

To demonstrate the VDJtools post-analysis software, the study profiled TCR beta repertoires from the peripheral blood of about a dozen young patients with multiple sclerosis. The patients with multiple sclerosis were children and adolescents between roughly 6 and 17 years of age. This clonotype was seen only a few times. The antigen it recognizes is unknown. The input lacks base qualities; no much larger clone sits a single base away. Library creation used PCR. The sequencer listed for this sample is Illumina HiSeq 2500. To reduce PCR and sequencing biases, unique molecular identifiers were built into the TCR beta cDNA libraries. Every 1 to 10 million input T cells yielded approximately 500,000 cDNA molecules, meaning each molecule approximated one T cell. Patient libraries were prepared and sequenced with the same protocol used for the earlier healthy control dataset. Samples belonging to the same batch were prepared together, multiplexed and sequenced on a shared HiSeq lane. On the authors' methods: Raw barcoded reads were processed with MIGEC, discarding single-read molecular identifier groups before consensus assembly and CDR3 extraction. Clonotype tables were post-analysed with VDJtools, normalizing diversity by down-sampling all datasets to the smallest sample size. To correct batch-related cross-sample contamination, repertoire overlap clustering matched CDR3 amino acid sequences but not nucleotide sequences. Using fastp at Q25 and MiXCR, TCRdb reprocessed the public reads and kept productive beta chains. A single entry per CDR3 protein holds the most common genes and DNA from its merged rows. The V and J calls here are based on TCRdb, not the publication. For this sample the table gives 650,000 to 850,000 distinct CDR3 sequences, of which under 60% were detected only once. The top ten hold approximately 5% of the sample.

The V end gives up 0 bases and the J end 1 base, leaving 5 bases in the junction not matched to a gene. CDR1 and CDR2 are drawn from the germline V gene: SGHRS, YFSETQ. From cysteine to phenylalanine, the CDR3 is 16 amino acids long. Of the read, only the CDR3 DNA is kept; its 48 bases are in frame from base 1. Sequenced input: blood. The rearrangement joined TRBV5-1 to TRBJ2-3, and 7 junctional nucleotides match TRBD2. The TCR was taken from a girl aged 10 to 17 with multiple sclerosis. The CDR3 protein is CASSLAGTTGTDTQYF. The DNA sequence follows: TGCGCCAGCAGCTTGGCCGGGACTACAGGCACAGATACGCAGTATTTT.